This T cell receptor (beta chain) appears in the sequencing data of a study of T cells in tuberculosis (dated by TCRdb to the late 2010s). At the level of the whole study: To characterize T cells specific for the mycobacterial lipid antigen glucose monomycolate (GMM), the study used CD1B tetramers together with high-throughput TCR immunosequencing. IGRA-negative adolescents, IGRA-positive adolescents with latent tuberculosis and adults with active tuberculosis, roughly ten per group, were compared in a South African clinical cohort.

TCR libraries were generated with the immunoSEQ multiplex PCR assay, using TCR-beta and/or TCR-alpha/delta assays for each sample. The amplified TCR libraries were sequenced on the Illumina high-throughput platform. Regarding the original processing steps: Clustering and dimensionality reduction relied on pairwise TCRdist distances among GMM-specific receptors from T cells that were either sorted ex vivo or expanded in vitro. Each clinical repertoire was scored by mean NN-distance, the average TCRdist to the nearest 10% of tetramer-positive reference sequences. GEM TCR motif frequency was computed as the fraction of unique TCRs matching known GEM sequences by V/J usage and CDR3 length. Linear discriminant analysis with leave-one-out cross-validation, implemented in scikit-learn, was used to classify active tuberculosis. TCRdb took this table from immuneACCESS and kept in-frame rearrangements with V and J called. Such tables lack part of the clones; where checked against another copy, unresolved V genes explain under half of the gap, and the rest is unexplained. That table gives V, J and clone size, and the DNA gave D and trimming. The sample table records about 43,000 clones; about 94% of these occur just once. The ten largest clones capture roughly 2% of the sample.

At study entry, a tuberculin skin test and the QuantiFERON-TB GOLD In-Tube IGRA were used to screen adolescents for latent tuberculosis infection. Immunosequencing was performed on unsorted cryopreserved PBMC, with 90,000 to 100,000 T cells per clinical donor covered on average. Eleven high schools in the Worcester region of the Western Cape, South Africa, served as enrollment sites for adolescents aged 12 to 18 years. Ten or so M. tuberculosis-infected adolescents and around 10 uninfected adolescents were selected, with the two groups matched for age and sex. PBMC from adolescents were isolated by density centrifugation from freshly drawn heparinized blood and then cryopreserved. Beyond this particular receptor, the publication reports: Compared with IGRA-negative controls, TCR-alpha repertoires from active tuberculosis had smaller mean NN-distances to GMM-specific TCRs, which suggests clonal expansion of these TCRs. The smaller NN-distances in active tuberculosis patients were driven in part by shorter CDR3-alpha lengths, while the difference seen for TCR-beta was not statistically significant. Clinical samples were selected based on which cryopreserved specimens were available, and the active tuberculosis cases were adults whereas the controls were adolescents. An accuracy of roughly 90% (AUROC more than 0.8) was reached by a classifier using the diverse GMM-specific repertoire, compared with around 68% accuracy when GEM motif frequencies were used.

Comment on this clone: This clone's antigen is unknown. Base qualities are not at hand, and no much larger clone is one base apart.

The CDR3 goes from the cysteine to the phenylalanine over 17 residues. Here the CDR3 DNA is all that survives: 51 bases in frame from base 1. Between the V and J ends, shortened by 4 bases and 4 bases respectively, the junction contains 20 bases. The sequence joins TRBV23-1 to TRBJ1-5; a weak D assignment points to TRBD1 (6 bases agree). TRBV23-1 is an ORF for which the function is uncertain. The sequenced sample was PBMCs. The sequence came from a donor aged 10 to 29 with latent tuberculosis or without tuberculosis infection. Some clones in this sample may be carry-over from other donors' samples. The DNA sequence is as follows: TGCGCCAGCAGTCCTACAAACCGACAGGAGAGTAATCAGCCCCAGCATTTT. Its product reads: CASSPTNRQESNQPQHF.